Detailed here is one TCR beta chain. Its antigen is as yet unknown. Repertoires were generated with immunoSEQ multiplex PCR, while TCRdb's copy carries only in-frame clones and drops some. This sample has about 50,000 clones; roughly 80% occur once, and the top ten carry 5.3%. Germline V gives CDR1 SGHRS, CDR2 YFSETQ. The CDR3 contains 15 residues. The ends were cut back, 0 bases at V and 1 base at J, with 10 bases in the middle. These data come from a study of a mutant IDH1 vaccine in newly diagnosed glioma. Study background: Receipt of radiotherapy, temozolomide, or both preceded the study, and most received both. The V12 visit happened in week 35, and the V13 visit happened in week 47. Overall study findings and caveats: Vaccine-induced immune responses occurred in roughly 95% of patients.

Time point here: week 47, end of study. Doses comprised 300 ug of mutant IDH1 20-mer peptide each, plus topical imiquimod. This TCR came from a man aged 45-65 years with glioma. The chain uses TRBV5-1 and TRBJ1-1, with no clear D. The starting material was PBMCs, obtained from a glioma patient whose treatment included an IDH1 peptide vaccine. This chain's CDR3 is CASSLAWRKNTEAFF. CDR3 nucleotides: TGCGCCAGCAGCTTGGCCTGGCGGAAGAACACTGAAGCTTTCTTT.